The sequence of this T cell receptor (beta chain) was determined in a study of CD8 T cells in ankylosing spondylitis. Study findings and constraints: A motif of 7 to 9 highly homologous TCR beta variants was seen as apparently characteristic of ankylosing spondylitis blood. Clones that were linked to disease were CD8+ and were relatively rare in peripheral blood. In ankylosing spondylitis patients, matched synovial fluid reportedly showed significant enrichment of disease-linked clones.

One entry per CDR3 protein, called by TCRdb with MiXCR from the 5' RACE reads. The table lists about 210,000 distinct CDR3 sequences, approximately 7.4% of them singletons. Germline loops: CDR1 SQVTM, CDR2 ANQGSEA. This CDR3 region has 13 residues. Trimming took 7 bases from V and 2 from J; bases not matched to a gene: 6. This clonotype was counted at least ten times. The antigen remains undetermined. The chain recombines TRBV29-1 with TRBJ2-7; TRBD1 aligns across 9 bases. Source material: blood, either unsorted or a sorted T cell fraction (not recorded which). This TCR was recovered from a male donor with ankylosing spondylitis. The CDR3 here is CSGLGQGAYEQYF. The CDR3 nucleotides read TGCAGCGGACTGGGACAGGGCGCCTACGAGCAGTACTTC.